This entry lists 26 T cell receptor beta chains sequenced from one sample in a study of neurological immune-mediated disorders. TCRdb called the 5' RACE reads again in MiXCR, with one record for every CDR3 protein. Seen here are 40,000 or so distinct CDR3 sequences, 2.5% observed once, and the top ten hold 2% to 2.5%. Material for sequencing was PBMCs. These receptors were collected from a man between 45 and 60 years old with multiple sclerosis.

This clonotype was picked up many times. The chain joins TRBV18 to TRBJ2-1; 8 nucleotides line up with TRBD1. Germline V gene lookup returns CDR1 KGHSH and CDR2 LQKENI. Trimming took 2 bases from V and 7 from J; bases not matched to a gene: 7. The CDR3 totals 15 residues. CDR3 coding DNA: TGTGCCAGCTCACCAAACGGCCAGGGGGCGAATGAGCAGTTCTTC. Protein sequence: CASSPNGQGANEQFF. Variable domain in full (rest from reference TRBV18 and TRBJ2-1): NAGVMQNPRHLVRRRGQEARLRCSPMKGHSHVYWYRQLPEEGLKFMVYLQKENIIDESGMPKERFSAEFPKEGPSILRIQQVVRGDSAAYFCASSPNGQGANEQFFGPGTRLTVL.

This clonotype was seen repeatedly, ten times or more. The rearrangement joins TRBV5-1 to TRBJ2-7; tentatively, D is TRBD1 or TRBD2 (5 bases each). CDR3 length equals 14 residues. Trimming removed 6 bases at V and 2 bases at J, with 15 bases between. Germline values: CDR1 SGHRS, CDR2 YFSETQ. The CDR3 DNA reads as TGCGCCAGCACCCCCGGGACCAGTACCTACGAGCAGTACTTC. This translates into CASTPGTSTYEQYF.

This clonotype was observed at least ten times. The chain uses TRBV9 and TRBJ2-1, with D maybe TRBD1 (6 bases). Between the trimmed V and J ends, which lost 0 bases and 5 bases, there was a span of 9 bases. This CDR3 region has 14 residues. The germline V gene encodes CDR1 SGDLS and CDR2 YYNGEE. Here the CDR3 reads CASSVGTEHNEQFF. The CDR3 DNA reads as TGTGCCAGCAGCGTAGGGACAGAACACAATGAGCAGTTCTTC.

This clonotype was seen many times. V and J are TRBV6-1 and TRBJ1-5; D possibly corresponds to TRBD1 (5 bases). Looked up from germline, CDR1 is MNHNS and CDR2 is SASEGT. The CDR3 is made up of 13 amino acids. V gave up 10 bases and J gave up 5 bases, with 15 bases separating them. The CDR3 protein is CATTPGGYQPQHF. In DNA form, the CDR3 reads TGTGCCACCACCCCGGGGGGATATCAGCCCCAGCATTTT.

This clonotype has more than one count but fewer than ten. V usage is TRBV7-6 and J usage is TRBJ1-5, with D uncertain. Trimming stripped 1 base from V and 7 bases from J, with 8 bases between. This CDR3 has 13 residues. Germline assignment: CDR1 SGHVS and CDR2 FNYEAQ. The chain's CDR3 is CASSLGARQPQHF. CDR3 in DNA: TGTGCCAGCAGCTTAGGAGCGAGACAGCCCCAGCATTTT.

This clonotype was found many times. The chain combines TRBV5-8 with TRBJ1-5; D unclear. This CDR3 region has 17 residues. V lost 0 bases and J 0 bases, leaving 13 bases between the germline ends. Germline V lookup: CDR1 SGHTS, CDR2 YDEGEE. DNA of the CDR3: TGTGCCAGCAGCTTGGAGGTAGGAAGCTATAGCAATCAGCCCCAGCATTTT. Translating it yields CASSLEVGSYSNQPQHF.

This clonotype has at least ten counts. The chain carries TRBV12-3 or TRBV12-4 and TRBJ2-3; D is ambiguous. Trimming removed 4 bases at V and 2 bases at J, with 10 bases between. The CDR3 is 14 amino acids. Written as DNA, the CDR3 is TGTGCCAGCAGTTCTTACAGCCTCACAGATACGCAGTATTTT. Protein: CASSSYSLTDTQYF.

The rearrangement links TRBV2 to TRBJ1-1; D remains unclear. Germline V CDR1 and CDR2: SNHLY, FYNNEI. This CDR3 comprises 14 residues. The V end lost 8 bases, the J end lost 0 bases, and 13 bases lay between the germline ends. The CDR3 coding sequence is TGTGCCAGCTTACTGTCTGGCATGAACACTGAAGCTTTCTTT. It codes for CASLLSGMNTEAFF.

This clonotype was picked up many times. The chain joins TRBV7-6 to TRBJ1-3; the D gene is possibly TRBD1 (5 bases). V lost 5 bases and J lost 1, with 15 bases in between. Per germline, CDR1 SGHVS and CDR2 FNYEAQ. This CDR3 has 16 residues. This CDR3 reads CASSPRGGNSGNTIYF. For the CDR3, the DNA is TGTGCCAGCAGCCCCCGGGGCGGCAATTCTGGAAACACCATATATTTT.

This clonotype was detected ten times or more. DNA of the CDR3: TGCGCCAGCAGCTTGGAGGGGTCCCCCTACGAGCAGTACTTC. It encodes CASSLEGSPYEQYF. This chain links TRBV5-1 with TRBJ2-7; a weak D match, TRBD1 (5 bases). V lost 0 bases to trimming and J lost 2 bases, with 9 bases between them. There are 14 residues in the CDR3. Germline CDR1 and CDR2: SGHRS and YFSETQ.

This clonotype was counted at least ten times. The chain recombines TRBV12-3 or TRBV12-4 with TRBJ1-5; D remains unclear. The CDR3 spans 14 residues. V gave up 3 bases and J gave up 0 bases, with 6 bases separating them. CDR3 residues: CASSFGDSNQPQHF. In DNA form, the CDR3 reads TGTGCCAGCAGTTTCGGGGATAGCAATCAGCCCCAGCATTTT.

This clonotype was observed at least ten times. The J gene is TRBJ2-1, the V gene TRBV7-8; D possibly corresponds to TRBD2 (6 bases). This CDR3 is 15 amino acids long. V lost 1 base to trimming and J lost 5 bases, with 12 bases between them. Germline V gene lookup returns CDR1 SGHVS and CDR2 FQNEAQ. The CDR3 loop reads CASSLDGTRHNEQFF. CDR3 nucleotides: TGTGCCAGCAGCTTAGACGGGACTCGACACAATGAGCAGTTCTTC.

This clonotype has a count of ten or more. V is TRBV12-3 or TRBV12-4 and J is TRBJ2-7; the match to TRBD1 covers 7 bases. The CDR3 covers 12 residues. V lost 8 bases, J lost 5 bases, and 6 bases stayed unmatched. CDR3 DNA: TGTGCCAGCCGACAGGGAAGCAACGAGCAGTACTTC. Translating gives CASRQGSNEQYF.

This clonotype was seen ten or more times. The genes are TRBV7-2 and TRBJ2-5, with 7 bases fitting TRBD1. Trimming cost V 1 base and J 9 bases; bases outside gene matches: 5. The CDR3 runs to 13 residues. CDR1 is SGHTA, CDR2 FQGNSA, per germline. In nucleotides, the CDR3 is TGTGCCAGCAGCTTAGGGTCAGACAGGGCCCAGTACTTC. Amino acid sequence: CASSLGSDRAQYF. Full variable domain (missing parts from reference TRBV7-2 and TRBJ2-5): GAGVSQSPSNKVTEKGKDVELRCDPISGHTALYWYRQSLGQGLEFLIYFQGNSAPDKSGLPSDRFSAERTGGSVSTLTIQRTQQEDSAVYLCASSLGSDRAQYFGPGTRLLVL.

This clonotype was recorded at least ten times. This chain uses TRBV20-1 with TRBJ1-6; possible D gene TRBD1, 6 bases. CDR3 length: 12 amino acids. Germline V lookup: CDR1 DFQATT, CDR2 SNEGSKA (reference sequence). The V end lost 5 bases, the J end lost 7 bases, and 9 bases lay between the germline ends. CDR3 sequence reads: CSASGQNSPLHF. The DNA for the CDR3 is TGCAGTGCTTCTGGACAGAATTCACCCCTCCACTTT.

This clonotype has a count of ten or more. The chain recombines TRBV12-3 or TRBV12-4 with TRBJ1-6; D not certain. CDR3 size: 12 residues. V lost 3 bases and J 10 bases, leaving 7 bases between the germline ends. CDR3 in DNA: TGTGCCAGCAGTTTTTCAGGCTCACCCCTCCACTTT. Protein product: CASSFSGSPLHF.

This clonotype has ten or more counts. The rearrangement links TRBV7-8 to TRBJ2-7, with no clear D. Germline V lookup: CDR1 SGHVS, CDR2 FQNEAQ. V lost 2 bases, J lost 0 bases, and 8 bases lay in between. The CDR3 is 14 residues long. The CDR3 sequence is CASSLIGPSYEQYF. The CDR3 DNA reads TGTGCCAGCAGCTTAATAGGGCCCTCCTACGAGCAGTACTTC. Supplemented by reference TRBV7-8 and TRBJ2-7, the full variable domain reads GAGVSQSPRYKVAKRGQDVALRCDPISGHVSLFWYQQALGQGPEFLTYFQNEAQLDKSGLPSDRFFAERPEGSVSTLKIQRTQQEDSAVYLCASSLIGPSYEQYFGPGTRLTVT.

The chain joins TRBV5-5 to TRBJ1-1; 8 bases agree with TRBD1. The CDR3 sequence is 17 residues long. With V trimmed by 2 bases and J by 1 base, 10 bases remained unmatched. CDR1 and CDR2 from the germline V gene are SGHKS and YYEKEE (reference sequence). Here the CDR3 reads CASSFKTGEIGNTEAFF. Here the CDR3 DNA reads TGTGCCAGCAGCTTCAAGACAGGGGAGATCGGGAACACTGAAGCTTTCTTT.

This clonotype was observed at least ten times. The chain joins TRBV12-3 or TRBV12-4 to TRBJ2-5, with 8 bases fitting TRBD1. There are 17 residues in the CDR3. Trimming at V came to 6 bases and at J to 5 bases, leaving 17 bases not matched to a gene. CDR3 bases: TGTGCCAGCAGCCCGCCGACAGGGGTGGCCCCAGGGGAGACCCAGTACTTC. Protein product: CASSPPTGVAPGETQYF.

At least ten counts were recorded for this clonotype. CDR3 region: CASSLGSGGIDEQFF. CDR3 DNA sequence: TGCGCCAGCAGCTTGGGTAGCGGGGGAATTGATGAGCAGTTCTTC. V is TRBV5-1 and J is TRBJ2-1, with 9 bases identical to TRBD2. This CDR3 contains 15 residues. Per the germline V gene, CDR1 is SGHRS and CDR2 is YFSETQ. Trimming removed 0 bases from V and 8 bases from J; junction bases left unmatched: 6.

This clonotype was counted many times. The chain employs TRBV29-1 and TRBJ2-1; 8 bases line up with TRBD1. The CDR3 is 15 residues long. Germline CDR1 and CDR2: SQVTM and ANQGSEA. J gave up 3 bases and V 1 base, and 5 bases lay outside the gene matches. As DNA, the CDR3 is TGCAGCGTTGAAGGTCCCAGGGGGCACTACAATGAGCAGTTCTTC. As protein: CSVEGPRGHYNEQFF.

This clonotype was observed at least ten times. This chain connects TRBV12-3 or TRBV12-4 to TRBJ2-5, with TRBD1 matching 8 bases. This CDR3 is 14 amino acids long. The trim removed 3 bases at V and 5 bases at J, leaving 5 bases unmatched. This chain's CDR3 is CASSFRTGYETQYF. CDR3 nucleotides: TGTGCCAGCAGTTTCAGGACAGGGTATGAGACCCAGTACTTC.

This clonotype was detected ten times or more. The chain couples TRBV5-1 to TRBJ2-7; D possibly matches TRBD1 or TRBD2 (5 bases each). The germline gives CDR1 SGHRS, CDR2 YFSETQ. The CDR3 runs 16 residues. V was cut by 0 bases and J by 2 bases, with 15 bases left in between. The CDR3: CASSLAVGATTYEQYF. The CDR3 region has the DNA TGCGCCAGCAGCTTGGCCGTCGGGGCGACTACCTACGAGCAGTACTTC.

This clonotype was observed at least ten times. The chain recombines TRBV6-6 with TRBJ2-5; a weak D match, TRBD2 (5 bases). The V end lost 4 bases, the J end lost 1 base, and 10 bases lay between the germline ends. The CDR3 has 14 amino acids. Looked up from germline, CDR1 is MNHNY and CDR2 is SVGAGI (reference sequence). CDR3 bases: TGTGCCAGCAGTTTGGAGCGGCCCCAAGAGACCCAGTACTTC. It yields the protein CASSLERPQETQYF.

In its sample, this clonotype was seen many times. The rearrangement links TRBV7-2 to TRBJ1-4, with D perhaps matching TRBD1 (6 bases). The CDR3 runs 15 residues. Looked up from germline, CDR1 is SGHTA and CDR2 is FQGNSA. Between the trimmed V and J ends, which lost 2 bases and 7 bases, there was a span of 14 bases. CDR3 in DNA: TGTGCCAGCAGCTTAAATACAGGGAGGGGTGAAAAACTGTTTTTT. Its translation is CASSLNTGRGEKLFF.

This clonotype was seen a few times. The J gene is TRBJ2-2, the V gene TRBV7-9; D unresolved. Trimming left V 1 base short and J 6 bases short, with 6 bases between. This CDR3 is built from 13 residues. CDR1 is SEHNR, CDR2 FQNEAQ, per germline (reference sequence). The CDR3 loop is CASSLDPAGELFF. The CDR3 coding sequence is TGTGCCAGCAGCTTAGACCCGGCCGGGGAGCTGTTTTTT.